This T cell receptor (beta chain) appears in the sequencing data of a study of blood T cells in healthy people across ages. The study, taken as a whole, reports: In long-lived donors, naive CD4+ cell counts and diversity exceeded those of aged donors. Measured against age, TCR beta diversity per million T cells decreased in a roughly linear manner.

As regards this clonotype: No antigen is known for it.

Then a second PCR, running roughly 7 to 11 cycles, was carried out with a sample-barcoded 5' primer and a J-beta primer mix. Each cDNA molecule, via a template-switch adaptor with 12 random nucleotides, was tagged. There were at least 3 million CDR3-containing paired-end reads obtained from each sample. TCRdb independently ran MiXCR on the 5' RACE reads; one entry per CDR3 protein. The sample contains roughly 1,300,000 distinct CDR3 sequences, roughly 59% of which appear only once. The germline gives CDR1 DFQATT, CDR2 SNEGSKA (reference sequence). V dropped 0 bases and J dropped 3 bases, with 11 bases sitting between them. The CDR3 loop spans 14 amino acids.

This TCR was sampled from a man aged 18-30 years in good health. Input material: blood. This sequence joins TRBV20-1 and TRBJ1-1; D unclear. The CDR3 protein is CSAREGLSDTEAFF. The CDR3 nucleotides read TGCAGTGCTAGAGAAGGCCTATCGGACACTGAAGCTTTCTTT.